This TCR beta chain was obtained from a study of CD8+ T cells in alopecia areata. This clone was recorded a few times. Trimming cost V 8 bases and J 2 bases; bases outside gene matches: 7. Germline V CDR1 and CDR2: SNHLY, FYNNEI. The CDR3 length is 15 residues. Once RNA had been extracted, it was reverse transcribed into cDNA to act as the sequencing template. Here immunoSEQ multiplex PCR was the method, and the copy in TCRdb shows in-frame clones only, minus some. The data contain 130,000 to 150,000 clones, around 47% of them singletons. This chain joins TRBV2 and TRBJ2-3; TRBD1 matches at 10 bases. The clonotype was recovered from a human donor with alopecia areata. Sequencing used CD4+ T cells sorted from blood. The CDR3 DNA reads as TGTGCCAGCCGGGGACAGGGGATTTCCACAGATACGCAGTATTTT. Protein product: CASRGQGISTDTQYF.